The rows below give T cell receptor beta chains drawn from one sample of a study of blood T cell repertoires in COVID-19. Measured with immunoSEQ multiplex PCR; TCRdb has only the in-frame clones, and not every one. In the table there are 350,000 or so clones, approximately 89% of which are singletons. The source material was peripheral blood. The receptors originated from a woman in her 30s with COVID-19, enrolled during active disease. CDR3s include the opening cysteine and the closing phenylalanine or tryptophan. A D gene is named only where the DNA matches it firmly. Clone size appears in some rows only: once, few, many, or a class for an expanded clone.

>TRBV3-1/TRBV3-2|.|.|TRBJ1-5|14
CASSLRGRGQPQHF
TGTGCCAGCAGCCTCAGGGGTCGGGGACAGCCCCAGCATTTT
>TRBV14|.|.|TRBJ1-2|15
CASSPVGQPSYGYTF
TGTGCCAGCAGCCCGGTCGGACAGCCGAGCTATGGCTACACCTTC
>TRBV5-5|.|.|TRBJ2-1|14
CASSLSTSPGEQFF
TGTGCCAGCAGCTTGTCCACTAGCCCCGGAGAGCAGTTCTTC
>TRBV3-1/TRBV3-2|.|.|TRBJ1-3|12
CASRSSGNTIYF
TGTGCCAGCAGGAGCTCTGGAAACACCATATATTTT
>TRBV7-2|once|TRBD1|TRBJ1-5|16
CASSLAGTEVNQPQHF
TGTGCCAGCAGCTTAGCCGGGACAGAAGTCAATCAGCCCCAGCATTTT
>TRBV6-2/TRBV6-3|.|.|TRBJ1-3|15
CASSYGNRARNTIYF
TGTGCCAGCAGTTACGGAAACAGGGCAAGAAACACCATATATTTT
>TRBV2|.|TRBD1|TRBJ2-7|13
CATKEGGWYEQYF
TGTGCCACAAAAGAAGGGGGCTGGTACGAGCAGTACTTC
>TRBV2|.|TRBD1|TRBJ1-1|14
CASSEIRTSRGAFF
TGTGCCAGCAGTGAGATCAGGACATCCAGGGGGGCTTTCTTT
>TRBV19|.|.|TRBJ1-5|15
CASRLTENSNQPQHF
TGTGCCAGTAGGCTGACAGAAAATAGCAATCAGCCCCAGCATTTT
>TRBV5-6|.|.|TRBJ1-5|16
CASSSWGGVTDQPQHF
TGTGCCAGCAGCTCTTGGGGAGGGGTTACCGATCAGCCCCAGCATTTT
>TRBV25-1|.|TRBD1|TRBJ1-2|14
CASSEYTGDYGYTF
TGTGCCAGCAGTGAATATACAGGGGATTATGGCTACACCTTC
>TRBV5-1|.|.|TRBJ2-7|14
CASSLELAPDEQYF
TGCGCCAGCAGCTTGGAACTAGCCCCAGACGAGCAGTACTTC
>TRBV30|.|.|TRBJ2-7|11
CAWTSLYEQYF
TGTGCCTGGACTAGCCTCTACGAGCAGTACTTC
>TRBV2|.|.|TRBJ2-5|14
CASRRAGWQETQYF
TGTGCCAGCAGAAGGGCGGGGTGGCAAGAGACCCAGTACTTC
>TRBV2|once|TRBD1|TRBJ2-1|16
CASSSLTGQVGNEQFF
TGTGCCAGCAGTTCCTTGACAGGGCAGGTTGGCAATGAGCAGTTCTTC
>TRBV30|once|.|TRBJ2-4|12
CALGGGSNIQYF
TGTGCCCTAGGGGGGGGCAGTAACATTCAGTACTTC
>TRBV7-8|.|TRBD1|TRBJ1-1|16
CASSPTAGTVNTEAFF
TGTGCCAGCAGCCCAACCGCCGGGACAGTGAACACTGAAGCTTTCTTT
>TRBV5-1|.|TRBD1|TRBJ1-1|14
CASSQGQMNTEAFF
TGCGCCAGCAGCCAGGGACAGATGAACACTGAAGCTTTCTTT
>TRBV18|.|.|TRBJ1-1|13
CASSRDRNTEAFF
TGTGCCAGCTCCCGAGACAGGAACACTGAAGCTTTCTTT
>TRBV4-2|.|TRBD2|TRBJ2-2|17
CASSRTSGGPNTGELFF
TGTGCCAGCAGCCGTACTAGCGGGGGCCCAAACACCGGGGAGCTGTTTTTT
>TRBV3-1/TRBV3-2|.|.|TRBJ1-2|15
CASSQDWGVNYGYTF
TGTGCCAGCAGCCAAGACTGGGGGGTTAACTATGGCTACACCTTC
>TRBV4-1|.|TRBD1|TRBJ1-2|15
CASSQIQGTNYGYTF
TGCGCCAGCAGCCAGATACAGGGGACAAACTATGGCTACACCTTC
>TRBV5-5|.|TRBD1|TRBJ1-2|15
CASSRPGQAEYGYTF
TGTGCCAGCAGCCGACCGGGACAGGCAGAGTATGGCTACACCTTC
>TRBV7-2|few|.|TRBJ1-3|14
CASSSRVAGNTIYF
TGTGCCAGCAGCTCCAGGGTGGCTGGAAACACCATATATTTT
>TRBV9|few|TRBD1|TRBJ2-4|15
CASSLSGTGKDIQYF
TGTGCCAGCAGTCTTTCGGGGACAGGAAAGGACATTCAGTACTTC
>TRBV3-1/TRBV3-2|.|.|TRBJ2-4|18
CASSHTDRPGFAKNIQYF
TGTGCCAGCAGCCACACAGACAGACCGGGTTTTGCCAAAAACATTCAGTACTTC
>TRBV4-2|.|TRBD2|TRBJ2-1|15
CASSKGLAGGSEQFF
TGTGCCAGCAGCAAGGGGCTAGCGGGGGGTAGTGAGCAGTTCTTC
>TRBV7-2|.|.|TRBJ1-6|17
CASSLALGVLRHSPLHF
TGTGCCAGCAGCTTAGCCTTGGGAGTGCTAAGGCATTCACCCCTCCACTTT
>TRBV3-1/TRBV3-2|.|TRBD1|TRBJ1-2|13
CASSRTGGYGYTF
TGTGCCAGCAGCCGAACAGGGGGCTATGGCTACACCTTC
>TRBV9|.|.|TRBJ1-4|13
CASSVLAGEKLFF
TGTGCCAGCAGCGTATTGGCAGGCGAAAAACTGTTTTTT
>TRBV4-1|.|.|TRBJ2-2|14
CASSRAESTGELFF
TGCGCCAGCAGCCGCGCCGAAAGCACCGGGGAGCTGTTTTTT
>TRBV2|.|.|TRBJ1-1|15
CASSRQKPLNTEAFF
TGTGCCAGCAGCCGACAGAAACCTCTGAACACTGAAGCTTTCTTT
>TRBV6-5|once|TRBD1|TRBJ1-1|12
CASSSGTGEAFF
TGTGCCAGCAGTTCCGGGACAGGGGAAGCTTTCTTT
>TRBV3-1/TRBV3-2|.|.|TRBJ1-1|13
CASSQVGLTLTLF
TGTGCCAGCAGCCAAGTGGGCCTAACCCTAACCCTTTTT
>TRBV29-1|.|.|TRBJ2-5|13
CSSRRGQQETQYF
TGCAGCTCACGAAGGGGCCAACAAGAGACCCAGTACTTC
>TRBV4-1|.|TRBD1|TRBJ1-5|16
CASSGTGKDSNQPQHF
TGCGCCAGCAGTGGGACAGGGAAGGATAGCAATCAGCCCCAGCATTTT
>TRBV11-3|.|.|TRBJ2-1|13
CASSQDSNNEQFF
TGTGCCAGCAGCCAGGACAGTAACAATGAGCAGTTCTTC
>TRBV9|.|.|TRBJ2-3|15
CASSVSGVVTDTQYF
TGTGCCAGCAGCGTATCCGGGGTGGTGACAGATACGCAGTATTTT
>TRBV7-9|.|TRBD2|TRBJ2-5|15
CASSLEGGGGETQYF
TGTGCCAGCAGCTTAGAAGGCGGGGGAGGAGAGACCCAGTACTTC
>TRBV27|.|.|TRBJ2-2|15
CASSKQGLNAGELFF
TGTGCCAGCAGCAAACAGGGCCTTAACGCCGGGGAGCTGTTTTTT
>TRBV5-4|.|.|TRBJ1-1|13
CASSLTGITEAFF
TGTGCCAGCAGTCTTACCGGGATCACTGAAGCTTTCTTT
>TRBV27|.|.|TRBJ1-1|11
CASIGGPEAFF
TGTGCCAGCATCGGGGGACCTGAAGCTTTCTTT
>TRBV4-2|.|.|TRBJ1-1|14
CASSQDQGGTEAFF
TGTGCCAGCAGCCAAGATCAGGGTGGGACTGAAGCTTTCTTT
>TRBV19|.|TRBD2|TRBJ2-3|19
CASSTLLAGGPASTDTQYF
TGTGCCAGTAGTACGTTACTAGCGGGGGGACCAGCTAGCACAGATACGCAGTATTTT
>TRBV4-3|.|TRBD1|TRBJ1-1|20
CASSQTKGTGRRSINTEAFF
TGCGCCAGCAGCCAAACCAAAGGGACAGGCCGCCGGAGCATTAACACTGAAGCTTTCTTT
>TRBV10-3|once|TRBD1|TRBJ1-2|14
CAIRFETGDYGYTF
TGTGCCATCAGATTTGAGACAGGGGACTATGGCTACACCTTC
>TRBV7-8|.|TRBD2|TRBJ2-1|16
CASSRASGGDSDEQFF
TGTGCCAGCAGCCGAGCTAGCGGGGGGGATAGCGATGAGCAGTTCTTC
>TRBV4-3|.|.|TRBJ1-1|17
CASSQDRNEGLDPEAFF
TGCGCCAGCAGCCAAGATAGGAATGAGGGATTGGATCCTGAAGCTTTCTTT
>TRBV9|once|TRBD1|TRBJ1-1|14
CASSVVTGFTEAFF
TGTGCCAGCAGCGTAGTGACAGGGTTCACTGAAGCTTTCTTT
>TRBV12-3/TRBV12-4|.|.|TRBJ2-3|13
CASSLMATDTQYF
TGTGCCAGCAGTTTAATGGCCACAGATACGCAGTATTTT
>TRBV28|.|.|TRBJ1-5|17
CASRQGGDLYSNQPQHF
TGTGCCAGCAGACAAGGGGGGGATTTATATAGCAATCAGCCCCAGCATTTT
>TRBV27|.|.|TRBJ1-2|13
CASSLRSRGGYTF
TGTGCCAGCAGCCTTAGGTCCCGGGGTGGCTACACCTTC